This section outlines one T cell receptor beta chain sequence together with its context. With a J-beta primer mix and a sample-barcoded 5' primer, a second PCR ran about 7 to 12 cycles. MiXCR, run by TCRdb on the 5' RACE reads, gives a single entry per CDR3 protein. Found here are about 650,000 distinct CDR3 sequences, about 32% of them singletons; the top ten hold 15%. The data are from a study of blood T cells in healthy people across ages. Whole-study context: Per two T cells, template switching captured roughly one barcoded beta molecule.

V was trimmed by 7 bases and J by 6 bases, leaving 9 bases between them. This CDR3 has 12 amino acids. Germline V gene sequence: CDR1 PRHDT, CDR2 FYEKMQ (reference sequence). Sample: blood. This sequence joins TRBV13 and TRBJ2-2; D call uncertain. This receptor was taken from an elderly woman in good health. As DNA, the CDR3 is TGTGCCAGCAACCGACCCCCCGGGGAGCTGTTTTTT. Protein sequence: CASNRPPGELFF.